The clone carrying this T cell receptor (beta chain) turned up a few times. Antigen: not known. Looked up from germline, CDR1 is SGHRS and CDR2 is YFSETQ. This CDR3 is built from 14 residues. The ends were cut back, 4 bases at V and 6 bases at J, with 16 bases in the middle. The data stem from a study of identical twins. TCRdb redid the calling of the 5' RACE reads with MiXCR, one entry per CDR3 protein. The data show roughly 710,000 distinct CDR3 sequences, approximately 6% seen once. The study's findings and limits: Donors were not followed over many years; analysis was cross-sectional.

The chain links TRBV5-1 to TRBJ1-1; a weak D match, TRBD1 (5 bases). The source material was naive T cells sorted from blood. This sequence was found in a young man in good health. CDR3 in DNA: TGCGCCAGCAGCGTTCACCAGGGTGGACCTGAAGCTTTCTTT. Protein sequence: CASSVHQGGPEAFF.